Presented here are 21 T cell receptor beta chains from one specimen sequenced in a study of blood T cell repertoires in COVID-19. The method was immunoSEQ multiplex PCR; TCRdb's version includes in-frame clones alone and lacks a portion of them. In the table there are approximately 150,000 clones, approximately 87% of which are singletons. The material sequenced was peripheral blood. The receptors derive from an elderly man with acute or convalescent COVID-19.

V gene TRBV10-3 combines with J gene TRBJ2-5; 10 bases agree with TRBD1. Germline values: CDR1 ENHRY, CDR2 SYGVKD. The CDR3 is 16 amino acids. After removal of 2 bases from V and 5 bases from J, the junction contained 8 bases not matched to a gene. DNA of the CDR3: TGTGCCATCAGTGAGACAGACAGGGGGCTAGGGGAGACCCAGTACTTC. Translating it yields CAISETDRGLGETQYF.

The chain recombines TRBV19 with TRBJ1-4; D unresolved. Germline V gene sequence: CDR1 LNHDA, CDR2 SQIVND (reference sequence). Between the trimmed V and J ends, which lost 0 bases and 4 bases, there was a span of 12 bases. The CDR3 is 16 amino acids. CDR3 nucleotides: TGTGCCAGTAGTATAGAACGGGCCGGGGTTAATGAAAAACTGTTTTTT. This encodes CASSIERAGVNEKLFF.

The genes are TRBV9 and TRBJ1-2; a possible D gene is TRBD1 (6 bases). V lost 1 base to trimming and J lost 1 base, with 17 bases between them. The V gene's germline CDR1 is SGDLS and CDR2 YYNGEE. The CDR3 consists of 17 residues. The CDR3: CASSVPDGQPHNYGYTF. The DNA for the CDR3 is TGTGCCAGCAGCGTACCCGACGGACAGCCCCATAACTATGGCTACACCTTC.

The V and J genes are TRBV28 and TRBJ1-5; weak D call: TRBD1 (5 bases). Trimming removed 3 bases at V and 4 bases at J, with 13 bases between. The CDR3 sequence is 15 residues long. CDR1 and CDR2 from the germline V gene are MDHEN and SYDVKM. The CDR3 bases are TGTGCCAGCAGTTTTAGTCCAGGGTGGAATCAGCCCCAGCATTTT. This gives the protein CASSFSPGWNQPQHF.

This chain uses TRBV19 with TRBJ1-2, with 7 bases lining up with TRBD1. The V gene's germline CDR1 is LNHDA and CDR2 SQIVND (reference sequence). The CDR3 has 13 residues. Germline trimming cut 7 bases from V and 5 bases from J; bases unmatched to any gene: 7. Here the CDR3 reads CASTGQIFYGYTF. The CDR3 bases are TGTGCCAGTACGGGACAGATTTTTTATGGCTACACCTTC.

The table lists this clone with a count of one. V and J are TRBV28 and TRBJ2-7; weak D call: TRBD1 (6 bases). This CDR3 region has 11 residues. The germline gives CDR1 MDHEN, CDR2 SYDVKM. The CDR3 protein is CVTTGFGEQYF. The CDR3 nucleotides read TGTGTCACTACAGGGTTCGGCGAGCAGTACTTC. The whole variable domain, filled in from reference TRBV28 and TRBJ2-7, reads DVKVTQSSRYLVKRTGEKVFLECVQDMDHENMFWYRQDPGLGLRLIYFSYDVKMKEKGDIPEGYSVSREKKERFSLILESASTNQTSMYLCVTTGFGEQYFGPGTRLTVT.

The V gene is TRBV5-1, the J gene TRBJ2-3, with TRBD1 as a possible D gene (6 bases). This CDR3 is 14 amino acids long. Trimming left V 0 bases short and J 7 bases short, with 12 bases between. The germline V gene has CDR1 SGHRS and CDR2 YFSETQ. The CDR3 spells CASSLVSDSNTQYF. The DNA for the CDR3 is TGCGCCAGCAGCTTGGTGTCGGACAGCAATACGCAGTATTTT.

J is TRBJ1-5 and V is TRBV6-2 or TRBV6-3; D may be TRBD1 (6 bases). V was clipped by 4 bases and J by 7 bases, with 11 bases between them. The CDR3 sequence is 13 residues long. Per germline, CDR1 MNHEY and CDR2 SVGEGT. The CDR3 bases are TGTGCCAGCAGTTTAACAGGGTCGCAGCCCCAGCATTTT. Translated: CASSLTGSQPQHF.

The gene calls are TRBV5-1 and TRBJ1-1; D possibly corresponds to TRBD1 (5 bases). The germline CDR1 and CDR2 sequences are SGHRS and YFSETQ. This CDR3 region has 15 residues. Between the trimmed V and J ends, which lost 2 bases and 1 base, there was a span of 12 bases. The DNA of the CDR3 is TGCGCCAGCAGCTTTTCGGGGGAAACGAACACTGAAGCTTTCTTT. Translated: CASSFSGETNTEAFF.

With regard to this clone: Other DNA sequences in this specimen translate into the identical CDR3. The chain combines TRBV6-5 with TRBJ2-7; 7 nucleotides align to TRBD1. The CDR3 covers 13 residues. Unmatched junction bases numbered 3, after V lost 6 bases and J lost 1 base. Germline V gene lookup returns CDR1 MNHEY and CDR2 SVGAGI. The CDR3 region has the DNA TGTGCCAGCAGAAAGACAGGGTCCTACGAGCAGTACTTC. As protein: CASRKTGSYEQYF.

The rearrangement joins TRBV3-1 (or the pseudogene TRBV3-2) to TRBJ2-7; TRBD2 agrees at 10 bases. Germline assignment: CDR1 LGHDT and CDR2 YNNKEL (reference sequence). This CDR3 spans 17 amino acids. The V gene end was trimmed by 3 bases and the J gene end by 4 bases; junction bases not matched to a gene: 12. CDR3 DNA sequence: TGTGCCAGCAGCCATCCCCCGAATCTAGCGGGAGTGTACGAGCAGTACTTC. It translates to CASSHPPNLAGVYEQYF.

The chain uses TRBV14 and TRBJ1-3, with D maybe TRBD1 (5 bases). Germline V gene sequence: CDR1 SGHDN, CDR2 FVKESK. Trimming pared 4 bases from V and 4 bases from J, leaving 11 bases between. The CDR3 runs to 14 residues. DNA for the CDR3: TGTGCCAGCAGCCCGACAGTGTCCGGAAACACCATATATTTT. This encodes CASSPTVSGNTIYF.

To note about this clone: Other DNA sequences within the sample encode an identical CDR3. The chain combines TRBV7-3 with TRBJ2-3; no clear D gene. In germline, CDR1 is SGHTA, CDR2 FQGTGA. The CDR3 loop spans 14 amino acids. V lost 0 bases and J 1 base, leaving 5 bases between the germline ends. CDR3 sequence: CASSLTGGTDTQYF. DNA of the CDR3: TGTGCCAGCAGCTTAACCGGTGGCACAGATACGCAGTATTTT.

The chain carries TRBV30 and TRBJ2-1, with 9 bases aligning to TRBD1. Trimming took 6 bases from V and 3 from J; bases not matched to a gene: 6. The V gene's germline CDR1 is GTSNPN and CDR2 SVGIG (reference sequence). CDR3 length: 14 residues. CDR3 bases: TGTGCCTGCCGATTGACAGGGGGCTACAATGAGCAGTTCTTC. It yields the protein CACRLTGGYNEQFF.

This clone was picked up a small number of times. The CDR3, as DNA: TGTGCCAGCAGCGGGAACAGGGGGTTGAACACTGAAGCTTTCTTT. Its translation is CASSGNRGLNTEAFF. The rearrangement joins TRBV5-6 to TRBJ1-1; 8 bases are a match to TRBD1. Germline CDR1 and CDR2: SGHDT and YYEEEE. V was pared by 4 bases and J by 0 bases, with 5 bases of the junction left unmatched. This CDR3 is built from 15 residues.

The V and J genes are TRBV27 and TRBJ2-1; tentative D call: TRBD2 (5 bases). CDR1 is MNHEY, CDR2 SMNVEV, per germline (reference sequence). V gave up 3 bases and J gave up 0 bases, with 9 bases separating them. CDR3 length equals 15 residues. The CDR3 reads CASSLRESSYNEQFF. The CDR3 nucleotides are TGTGCCAGCAGTTTGAGGGAGAGCTCCTACAATGAGCAGTTCTTC.

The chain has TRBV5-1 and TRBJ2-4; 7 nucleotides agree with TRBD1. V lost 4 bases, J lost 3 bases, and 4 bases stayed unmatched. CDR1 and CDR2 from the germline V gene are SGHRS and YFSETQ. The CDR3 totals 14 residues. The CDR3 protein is CASSTQGDKNIQYF. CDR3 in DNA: TGCGCCAGCAGCACCCAGGGGGACAAAAACATTCAGTACTTC.

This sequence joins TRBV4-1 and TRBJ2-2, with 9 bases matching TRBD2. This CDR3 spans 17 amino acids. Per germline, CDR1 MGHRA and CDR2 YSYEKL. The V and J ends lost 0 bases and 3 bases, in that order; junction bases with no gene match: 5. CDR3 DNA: TGCGCCAGCAGCCAAGAGGGGCTAGCGGGATACACCGGGGAGCTGTTTTTT. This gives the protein CASSQEGLAGYTGELFF.

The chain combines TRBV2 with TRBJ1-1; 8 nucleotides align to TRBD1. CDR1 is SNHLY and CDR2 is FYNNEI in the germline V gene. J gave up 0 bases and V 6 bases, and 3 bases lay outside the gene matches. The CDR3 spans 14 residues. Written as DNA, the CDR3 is TGTGCCAGCAGAATACAGGGGGTGAACACTGAAGCTTTCTTT. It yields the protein CASRIQGVNTEAFF.

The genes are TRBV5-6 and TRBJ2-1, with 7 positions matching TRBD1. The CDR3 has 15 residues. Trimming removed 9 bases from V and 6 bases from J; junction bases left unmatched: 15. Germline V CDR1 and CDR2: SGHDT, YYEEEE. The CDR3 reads CATKPYDRDSNEQFF. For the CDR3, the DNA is TGTGCCACCAAACCATATGACAGGGACAGCAATGAGCAGTTCTTC.

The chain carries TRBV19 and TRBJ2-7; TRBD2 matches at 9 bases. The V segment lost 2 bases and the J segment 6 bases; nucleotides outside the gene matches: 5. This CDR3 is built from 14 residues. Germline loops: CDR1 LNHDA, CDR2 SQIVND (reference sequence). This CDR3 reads CASSISGGPTEQYF. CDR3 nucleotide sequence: TGTGCCAGTAGTATAAGCGGGGGGCCCACCGAGCAGTACTTC.